The 27 T cell receptor beta chains below were found in one sample sequenced in a study of T cell repertoires in Merkel cell carcinoma. Generated by immunoSEQ multiplex PCR, the TCRdb table keeps only in-frame clones and is missing some. The repertoire holds roughly 14,000 clones, with roughly 72% as singletons. Sequencing was performed on tumor tissue. The source is an adult with Merkel cell carcinoma.

This clone was detected only once. In DNA, the CDR3 is TGTGCCAGCAGCCGCAGGGGGCTCGGGACAGGGGGGACCGAGCAGTACTTC. It specifies CASSRRGLGTGGTEQYF. J is TRBJ2-7 and V is TRBV3-1 (or the pseudogene TRBV3-2), with 11 positions matching TRBD1. With 4 bases clipped from V and 6 bases from J, the junction kept 14 bases outside the gene matches. Germline V CDR1 and CDR2: LGHDT, YNNKEL (reference sequence). This CDR3 has 17 amino acids.

V is TRBV5-1 and J is TRBJ1-2; a weak D match, TRBD1 (5 bases). The CDR3 covers 15 residues. Germline lookup yields CDR1 SGHRS and CDR2 YFSETQ. The germline V and J ends were trimmed by 0 bases and 2 bases, with 11 bases remaining between them. The CDR3 sequence: CASSLGSTGNYGYTF. The CDR3 region has the DNA TGCGCCAGCAGCTTGGGATCAACAGGAAACTATGGCTACACCTTC.

CDR3 DNA sequence: TGTGCCAGCAGTCCGGGACAGGGATTGTGGAACACCATATATTTT. Encoded protein: CASSPGQGLWNTIYF. The chain links TRBV6-2 or TRBV6-3 to TRBJ1-3; TRBD1 matches 9 bases. The CDR3 is made up of 15 amino acids. CDR1 is MNHEY and CDR2 is SVGEGT in the germline V gene. The ends lost 5 bases at V and 7 bases at J; junction bases unmatched: 9.

This chain uses TRBV2 with TRBJ2-1; 8 bases are shared with TRBD2. Germline CDR1 is SNHLY and CDR2 is FYNNEI. Germline trimming cut 2 bases from V and 4 bases from J; bases unmatched to any gene: 4. CDR3 length equals 15 residues. The CDR3 is CASSEPGGVYNEQFF. Written as DNA, the CDR3 is TGTGCCAGCAGTGAACCGGGGGGGGTTTACAATGAGCAGTTCTTC.

The rearrangement joins TRBV5-6 to TRBJ2-7, with D unresolved. V was clipped by 3 bases and J by 5 bases, with 15 bases between them. The CDR3 has 14 residues. Germline V gene data show CDR1 as SGHDT and CDR2 as YYEEEE. The CDR3 region is CASSSTSRLHEQYF. DNA for the CDR3: TGTGCCAGCAGCTCGACCTCGAGGCTTCACGAGCAGTACTTC.

The rearrangement joins TRBV29-1 to TRBJ2-2, with 7 positions matching TRBD1. J was trimmed by 5 bases and V by 4 bases; bases with no gene match: 4. The length of the CDR3 is 13 residues. Germline CDR1 SQVTM, CDR2 ANQGSEA. This CDR3 reads CSVGRQGTGELFF. DNA of the CDR3: TGCAGCGTTGGCCGACAGGGTACCGGGGAGCTGTTTTTT.

The CDR3 spells CASSTLLGGQPQHF. The CDR3 region has the DNA TGTGCCAGTAGTACACTCCTGGGCGGGCAGCCCCAGCATTTT. J is TRBJ1-5 and V is TRBV19; the D is unclear. CDR1 and CDR2 from the germline V gene are LNHDA and SQIVND (reference sequence). The V and J ends lost 4 bases and 7 bases respectively, with 14 bases between them. This CDR3 spans 14 amino acids. Using reference TRBV19 and TRBJ1-5 for the parts outside the CDR3, the full variable domain is DGGITQSPKYLFRKEGQNVTLSCEQNLNHDAMYWYRQDPGQGLRLIYYSQIVNDFQKGDIAEGYSVSREKKESFPLTVTSAQKNPTAFYLCASSTLLGGQPQHFGDGTRLSIL.

This clone was picked up a small number of times. The chain links TRBV28 to TRBJ1-1; 7 bases are shared with TRBD1. Germline trimming cut 3 bases from V and 6 bases from J; bases unmatched to any gene: 7. The germline V gene has CDR1 MDHEN and CDR2 SYDVKM. The CDR3 spans 14 residues. CDR3 sequence reads: CASSLVGGDAEAFF. The CDR3 DNA is TGTGCCAGCAGTTTGGTAGGGGGCGACGCTGAAGCTTTCTTT. Using reference TRBV28 and TRBJ1-1 for the parts outside the CDR3, the full variable domain is DVKVTQSSRYLVKRTGEKVFLECVQDMDHENMFWYRQDPGLGLRLIYFSYDVKMKEKGDIPEGYSVSREKKERFSLILESASTNQTSMYLCASSLVGGDAEAFFGQGTRLTVV.

The chain couples TRBV27 to TRBJ2-6; D remains unclear. Trimming stripped 2 bases from V and 1 base from J, with 3 bases between. The CDR3 is 14 amino acids. CDR1 and CDR2 (germline): MNHEY, SMNVEV (reference sequence). CDR3: CASSLRSGANVLTF. In nucleotides, the CDR3 is TGTGCCAGCAGTTTAAGATCTGGGGCCAACGTCCTGACTTTC.

This clone was seen a handful of times. The J gene is TRBJ1-1, the V gene TRBV11-3; D is possibly TRBD1 (5 bases). The CDR3 totals 12 residues. The germline V and J ends were trimmed by 3 bases and 6 bases, with 8 bases remaining between them. Germline V lookup: CDR1 SGHNT, CDR2 YENEEA. The CDR3 region has the DNA TGTGCCAGCAGCTTTCAGGGCGCTGAAGCTTTCTTT. Its translation is CASSFQGAEAFF.

This clone was recorded once. This sequence joins TRBV28 and TRBJ1-6, with D possibly TRBD1 on 6 matching bases. The CDR3 has 15 amino acids. Trimming removed 7 bases from V and 7 bases from J, with 17 bases in between. In germline, CDR1 is MDHEN, CDR2 SYDVKM. CDR3 bases: TGTGCCAGCACCACACTTCCGGGGGCGAATTCACCCCTCCACTTT. This translates into CASTTLPGANSPLHF.

V gene TRBV5-1 combines with J gene TRBJ1-1; D perhaps matches TRBD1 (5 bases). This CDR3 has 13 amino acids. The V gene's germline CDR1 is SGHRS and CDR2 YFSETQ. V lost 6 bases and J lost 4, with 13 bases in between. The CDR3 DNA sequence: TGCGCCAGCACCCCACCAGGGTCCACTGAAGCTTTCTTT. Translated: CASTPPGSTEAFF. Full variable domain (rest looked up from reference TRBV5-1 and TRBJ1-1): KAGVTQTPRYLIKTRGQQVTLSCSPISGHRSVSWYQQTPGQGLQFLFEYFSETQRNKGNFPGRFSGRQFSNSRSEMNVSTLELGDSALYLCASTPPGSTEAFFGQGTRLTVV.

The rearrangement links TRBV29-1 to TRBJ1-2; tentative D call: TRBD1 (6 bases). Per the germline V gene, CDR1 is SQVTM and CDR2 is ANQGSEA. The CDR3 spans 11 residues. Between the trimmed V and J ends, which lost 5 bases and 7 bases, there was a span of 11 bases. The CDR3 protein is CSVRGGGGYTF. CDR3 sequence (DNA): TGCAGCGTTCGGGGGGGCGGTGGCTACACCTTC.

With regard to this clone: The junction departs from the called germline gene at one end, perhaps through a read error. J is TRBJ2-4 and V is TRBV6-1; D not resolved. The CDR3 totals 15 residues. The germline gives CDR1 MNHNS, CDR2 SASEGT. The CDR3 spells CASREGGLAKNIQYF. CDR3 sequence (DNA): TGTGCCAGCAGGGAAGGTGGGCTAGCCAAAAACATTCAGTACTTC.

V gene TRBV28 combines with J gene TRBJ2-5; no firm D call. Trimming cost V 8 bases and J 5 bases, with 18 bases left between them. The CDR3 sequence is 14 residues long. The germline V gene has CDR1 MDHEN and CDR2 SYDVKM. DNA of the CDR3: TGTGCCAGCTCCAACATCGAAGTGAGGGAGACCCAGTACTTC. This codes for CASSNIEVRETQYF.

This chain uses TRBV7-9 with TRBJ1-5, with 7 positions matching TRBD1. The V gene end was trimmed by 2 bases and the J gene end by 7 bases; junction bases not matched to a gene: 11. Per germline, CDR1 SEHNR and CDR2 FQNEAQ (reference sequence). The CDR3 is 16 amino acids. The CDR3 nucleotides are TGTGCCAGCAGCTTAAGGACAGGCCCGGGCGAACAGCCCCAGCATTTT. This sequence encodes CASSLRTGPGEQPQHF. The full variable domain, in which reference TRBV7-9 and TRBJ1-5 provide the parts outside the CDR3, is DTGVSQNPRHKITKRGQNVTFRCDPISEHNRLYWYRQTLGQGPEFLTYFQNEAQLEKSRLLSDRFSAERPKGSFSTLEIQRTEQGDSAMYLCASSLRTGPGEQPQHFGDGTRLSIL.

This clone was detected once. The V call is TRBV7-9, the J call TRBJ1-2; no firm D call. The CDR3 covers 13 residues. V gave up 3 bases and J gave up 4 bases, with 9 bases separating them. Germline V gives CDR1 SEHNR, CDR2 FQNEAQ (reference sequence). CDR3 nucleotide sequence: TGTGCCAGCAGCTTGCAACGGTTCTATGGCTACACCTTC. This sequence encodes CASSLQRFYGYTF.

This chain uses TRBV6-2 or TRBV6-3 with TRBJ1-2; unclear D gene. Germline CDR1 MNHEY, CDR2 SVGEGT. The V end lost 1 base, the J end lost 4 bases, and 13 bases lay between the germline ends. CDR3 length equals 15 residues. For the CDR3, the DNA is TGTGCCAGCAGTTACTGGTTAGGGAGGAGCTATGGCTACACCTTC. It is translated as CASSYWLGRSYGYTF.

V gene TRBV6-5 combines with J gene TRBJ1-2; no reliable D call. This CDR3 is built from 12 residues. Germline CDR1 reads MNHEY; CDR2 reads SVGAGI. V was shortened by 5 bases and J by 8 bases, with 12 bases between the two germline ends. CDR3 region: CASSTTTSGYTF. As DNA, the CDR3 is TGTGCCAGCAGTACCACTACCTCCGGCTACACCTTC.

This clone showed up just once. This sequence joins TRBV5-5 and TRBJ1-5, with a possible D match to TRBD1 (6 bases). The CDR3 contains 13 residues. Germline lookup yields CDR1 SGHKS and CDR2 YYEKEE (reference sequence). V gave up 0 bases and J gave up 9 bases, with 10 bases separating them. As DNA, the CDR3 is TGTGCCAGCAGCTTGGAGTCACAGGGGCCCCAGCATTTT. Encoded protein: CASSLESQGPQHF.

The gene calls are TRBV7-2 and TRBJ1-1, with D possibly TRBD1 on 5 matching bases. This CDR3 comprises 13 residues. Germline assignment: CDR1 SGHTA and CDR2 FQGNSA. Deletions cut 1 base from V and 8 bases from J, with 11 bases between. The CDR3 sequence is CASSLVRGREAFF. For the CDR3, the DNA is TGTGCCAGCAGCTTAGTAAGGGGCCGCGAAGCTTTCTTT.

This chain connects TRBV9 to TRBJ2-1; no reliable D call. Trimming stripped 0 bases from V and 12 bases from J, with 19 bases between. The CDR3 consists of 15 residues. Germline CDR1 SGDLS, CDR2 YYNGEE. This CDR3 is CASSVVGLGRSGQFF. The CDR3 nucleotides read TGTGCCAGCAGCGTAGTAGGGCTCGGGCGATCTGGGCAGTTCTTC.

The chain is built from TRBV6-6 and TRBJ1-3; 9 nucleotides line up with TRBD1. This CDR3 has 16 residues. Trimming cost V 7 bases and J 0 bases; bases outside gene matches: 7. Germline CDR1 is MNHNY and CDR2 is SVGAGI (reference sequence). CDR3 nucleotide sequence: TGTGCCAGCAACTTACAGGGGGCCCACTCTGGAAACACCATATATTTT. Amino acid sequence: CASNLQGAHSGNTIYF.

This rearrangement joins TRBV18 to TRBJ1-2; D is unresolved. The CDR3 covers 13 residues. Deletions cut 1 base from V and 8 bases from J, with 11 bases between. CDR1 and CDR2 (germline): KGHSH, LQKENI. The CDR3 nucleotides read TGTGCCAGCTCACCACAGGGTAAATCCGGCTACACCTTC. It is translated as CASSPQGKSGYTF.

The chain combines TRBV3-1 (or the pseudogene TRBV3-2) with TRBJ1-5; 10 positions match TRBD1. The CDR3 length is 13 residues. After removal of 6 bases from V and 9 bases from J, the junction contained 5 bases not matched to a gene. Looked up from germline, CDR1 is LGHDT and CDR2 is YNNKEL (reference sequence). The DNA for the CDR3 is TGTGCCAGCAGGCGGGGGGACAGGGGGCCCCAGCATTTT. This gives the protein CASRRGDRGPQHF.

The rearrangement uses TRBV6-5 and TRBJ2-3; 11 positions agree with TRBD2. This CDR3 is 15 amino acids long. Germline values: CDR1 MNHEY, CDR2 SVGAGI. Trimming cost V 8 bases and J 2 bases; bases outside gene matches: 6. The CDR3: CASVPGLADTDTQYF. In DNA, the CDR3 is TGTGCCAGCGTACCGGGACTAGCGGACACAGATACGCAGTATTTT.

This clone has just a few counts. This sequence joins TRBV5-1 and TRBJ2-7; unclear D gene. CDR1 and CDR2 from the germline V gene are SGHRS and YFSETQ. Trimming took off 3 bases at V and 4 bases at J, with 5 bases between the two ends. This CDR3 has 11 residues. Here the CDR3 DNA reads TGCGCCAGCAGCTCTAAATACGAGCAGTACTTC. Translated, it gives CASSSKYEQYF.